These 2 T cell receptor beta chains share one sample of origin, sequenced in a study of blood T cell repertoires in COVID-19. Clones were read by immunoSEQ multiplex PCR, and TCRdb kept only the in-frame ones, dropping some. Of about 140,000 clones in the sample, 77% are singletons; the top ten hold roughly 9%. The sample was peripheral blood. All receptors come from a woman aged 50 to 60 with active or convalescent COVID-19.

The chain uses TRBV29-1 and TRBJ1-6; tentatively, D is TRBD1 (5 bases). The CDR3 loop spans 13 amino acids. Germline-derived CDR1 and CDR2 are SQVTM and ANQGSEA. Between the trimmed V and J ends, which lost 2 bases and 6 bases, there was a span of 8 bases. CDR3 sequence reads: CSVELGGNSPLHF. The CDR3 DNA follows: TGCAGCGTTGAATTGGGGGGTAATTCACCCCTCCACTTT.

The chain employs TRBV30 and TRBJ1-5, with 8 bases fitting TRBD1. The CDR3 is 15 amino acids. Trimming cost V 0 bases and J 5 bases; bases outside gene matches: 6. Germline CDR1 GTSNPN, CDR2 SVGIG (reference sequence). The CDR3 DNA reads as TGTGCCTGGAGTGTACCCACAGGGGGGCATCAGCCCCAGCATTTT. This gives the protein CAWSVPTGGHQPQHF. The whole variable domain, remainder taken from reference TRBV30 and TRBJ1-5, is SQTIHQWPATLVQPVGSPLSLECTVEGTSNPNLYWYRQAAGRGLQLLFYSVGIGQISSEVPQNLSASRPQDRQFILSSKKLLLSDSGFYLCAWSVPTGGHQPQHFGDGTRLSIL.